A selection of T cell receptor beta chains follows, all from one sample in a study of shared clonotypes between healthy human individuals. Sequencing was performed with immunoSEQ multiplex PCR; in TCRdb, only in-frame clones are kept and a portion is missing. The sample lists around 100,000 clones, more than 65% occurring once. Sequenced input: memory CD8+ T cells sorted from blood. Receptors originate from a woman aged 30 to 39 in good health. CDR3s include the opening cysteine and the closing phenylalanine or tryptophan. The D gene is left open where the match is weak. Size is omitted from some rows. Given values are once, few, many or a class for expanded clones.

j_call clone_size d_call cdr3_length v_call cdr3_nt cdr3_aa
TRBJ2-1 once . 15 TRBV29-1 TGCAGCCCATGGCTGCGGCACGGGGTCTACAATGAGCAGTTCTTC CSPWLRHGVYNEQFF
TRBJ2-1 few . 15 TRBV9 TGTGCCAGCAGCCCCCCGGGGGTCTCCTACAATGAGCAGTTCTTC CASSPPGVSYNEQFF
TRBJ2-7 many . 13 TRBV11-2 TGTGCCAGCAGCCTCCATTTGGCCTACGAGCAGTACTTC CASSLHLAYEQYF
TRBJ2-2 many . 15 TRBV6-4 TGTGCCAGCCCCCCAGGCCAGCTGAACACCGGGGAGCTGTTTTTT CASPPGQLNTGELFF
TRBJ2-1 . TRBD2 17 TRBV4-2 TGTGCCAGCAGCCTAGGGGGTAGCGGGAAATATAAAGCTGAGCAGTTCTTC CASSLGGSGKYKAEQFF
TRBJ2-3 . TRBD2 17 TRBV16 TGTGCCAGCAGCCAATCGCCTCAAGCGGGAGACGCAGATACGCAGTATTTT CASSQSPQAGDADTQYF
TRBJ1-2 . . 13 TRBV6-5 TGTGCCCACTCGGTCGGTGTTTACTATGGCTACACCTTC CAHSVGVYYGYTF
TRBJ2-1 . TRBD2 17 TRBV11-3 TGTGCCAGCAGCTCTGGACTAGCGGGAGTTACCTACAATGAGCAGTTCTTC CASSSGLAGVTYNEQFF
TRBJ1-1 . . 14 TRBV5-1 TGCGCCAGCAGGATGACAGTGATGAACACTGAAGCTTTCTTT CASRMTVMNTEAFF
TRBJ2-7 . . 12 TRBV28 TGTGCCAGCAGTCCCGGCGACTACGAGCAGTACTTC CASSPGDYEQYF
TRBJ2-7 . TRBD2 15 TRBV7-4 TGTGCCAGCAGCTCCAGAGATAGCGGGAGCTACGAGCAGTACTTC CASSSRDSGSYEQYF
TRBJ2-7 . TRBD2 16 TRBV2 TGTGCCAGCAGCGCGTGGACTAGCGGAGGGTTTTACGAGCAGTACTTC CASSAWTSGGFYEQYF
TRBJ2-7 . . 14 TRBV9 TGTGCCAGCAGCGTGTCTTGGGGTACCTACGAGCAGTACTTC CASSVSWGTYEQYF
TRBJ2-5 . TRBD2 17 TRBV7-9 TGTGCCAGCAGCCAATTCGGGGCTAGCGGGTCCCAAGAGACCCAGTACTTC CASSQFGASGSQETQYF
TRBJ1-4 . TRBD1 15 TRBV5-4 TGTGCCAGCAGCCTGAGCCGGGACAGGAATGAAAAACTGTTTTTT CASSLSRDRNEKLFF
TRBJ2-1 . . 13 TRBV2 TGTGCCAGCACCGCTGGTCCCCGGAATGAGCAGTTCTTC CASTAGPRNEQFF
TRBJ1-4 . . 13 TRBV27 TGTGCCAGCACGGAGGGTAGGGGTGAAAAACTGTTTTTT CASTEGRGEKLFF